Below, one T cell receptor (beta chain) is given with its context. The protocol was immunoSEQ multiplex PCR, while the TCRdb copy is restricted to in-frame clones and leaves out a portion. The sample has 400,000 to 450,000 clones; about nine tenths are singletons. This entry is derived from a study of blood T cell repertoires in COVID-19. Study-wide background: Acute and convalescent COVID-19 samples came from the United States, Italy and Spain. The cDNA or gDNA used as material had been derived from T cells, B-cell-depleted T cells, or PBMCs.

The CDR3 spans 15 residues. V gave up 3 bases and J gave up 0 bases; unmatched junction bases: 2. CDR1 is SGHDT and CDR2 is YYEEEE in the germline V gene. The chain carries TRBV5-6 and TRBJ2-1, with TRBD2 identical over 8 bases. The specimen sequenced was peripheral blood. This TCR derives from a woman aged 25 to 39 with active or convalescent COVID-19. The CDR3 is CASSSSGSSYNEQFF. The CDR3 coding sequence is TGTGCCAGCAGCTCAAGCGGGAGCTCCTACAATGAGCAGTTCTTC. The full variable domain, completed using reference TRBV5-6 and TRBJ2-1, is DAGVTQSPTHLIKTRGQQVTLRCSPKSGHDTVSWYQQALGQGPQFIFQYYEEEERQRGNFPDRFSGHQFPNYSSELNVNALLLGDSALYLCASSSSGSSYNEQFFGPGTRLTVL.